One sample yielded the 31 T cell receptor beta chains listed below, sequenced in a study of human T cells and chemical hapten exposure (dated by TCRdb to the early 2020s). What the time point label conveys for this sample: patch test 1, 2 weeks after DPC sensitization. The treatment or condition label of this sample denotes: therapeutic diphenylcyclopropenone sensitization with weekly scalp DPC. Libraries were prepared through RACE. The instrument was a NextSeq 500. TCRdb reprocessing: public reads trimmed at Q25 with fastp, clones called with MiXCR, in-frame beta chains kept. Each entry merges the rows of one CDR3 protein and shows their most common DNA and genes. The sample table shows under 150,000 distinct CDR3 sequences, and around 10% are seen once. 1.1% to 1.5% of the sample goes to the ten largest clones. Sequences were derived from whole blood, sampled in connection with sensitization to the hapten diphenylcyclopropenone (DPC). Receptor source: a woman in her forties or fifties with alopecia areata. Some clones in this sample may be carry-over from other donors' samples.

Concerning this clonotype itself: A single base is all that separates this from a far larger clone, so a read error is likely. The chain employs TRBV12-3 or TRBV12-4 and TRBJ2-2; D is ambiguous. Trimming removed 2 bases at V and 6 bases at J, with 1 base between. The CDR3 is made up of 11 amino acids. In DNA form, the CDR3 reads TGTGCCAGCAGTTTACCCGGGGAGCTGTTTTTT. Amino acid sequence: CASSLPGELFF.

This sequence joins TRBV7-7 and TRBJ2-2, with D perhaps being TRBD1 or TRBD2 (5 bases each). CDR3 length: 18 residues. Germline CDR1 reads SSHAT; CDR2 reads FNYEAQ (reference sequence). V was shortened by 6 bases and J by 3 bases, with 23 bases between the two germline ends. The CDR3 DNA reads as TGTGCCAGCAGTTTCAGACCAGCTCGGGACGGCTACACCGGGGAGCTGTTTTTT. It is translated as CASSFRPARDGYTGELFF.

This clonotype was seen only a few times. V and J are TRBV14 and TRBJ2-7; D unclear. V lost 1 base to trimming and J lost 1 base, with 8 bases between them. CDR3 length equals 14 residues. The germline V gene encodes CDR1 SGHDN and CDR2 FVKESK. CDR3 in amino acids: CASSQGLLSYEQYF. CDR3 DNA: TGTGCCAGCAGCCAAGGGCTTCTGTCCTACGAGCAGTACTTC.

The V call is TRBV7-6, the J call TRBJ1-1, with D tentatively TRBD1 (5 bases). This CDR3 is 15 amino acids long. The V gene lost 1 base and the J gene lost 3 bases, with 12 bases spanning the gap. CDR1 is SGHVS, CDR2 FNYEAQ, per germline. CDR3 residues: CASSLDGGLHTEAFF. For the CDR3, the DNA is TGTGCCAGCAGCTTAGACGGGGGTCTTCACACTGAAGCTTTCTTT. Looking up the rest from reference TRBV7-6 and TRBJ1-1 gives the full variable domain: GAGVSQSPRYKVTKRGQDVALRCDPISGHVSLYWYRQALGQGPEFLTYFNYEAQQDKSGLPNDRFSAERPEGSISTLTIQRTEQRDSAMYRCASSLDGGLHTEAFFGQGTRLTVV.

The sample holds many counts of this clonotype. The chain has TRBV14 and TRBJ2-7; 11 bases align to TRBD2. V was pared by 0 bases and J by 3 bases, with 4 bases of the junction left unmatched. Germline CDR1 SGHDN, CDR2 FVKESK. CDR3 length: 16 residues. The CDR3 DNA is TGTGCCAGCAGCCAAGATGTACTAGCGGGAGTCTACGAGCAGTACTTC. Its protein is CASSQDVLAGVYEQYF.

The chain links TRBV6-5 to TRBJ1-1, with D possibly being TRBD1 (5 bases). The CDR3 loop spans 17 amino acids. Trimming took off 5 bases at V and 1 base at J, with 20 bases between the two ends. From germline, CDR1 is MNHEY and CDR2 SVGAGI. This CDR3 is CASSPLFAGIRNTEAFF. DNA of the CDR3: TGTGCCAGCAGTCCATTGTTCGCAGGGATAAGGAACACTGAAGCTTTCTTT.

About this clonotype itself: At one boundary the junction diverges from the germline segment, which might be a read error. V is TRBV28 and J is TRBJ2-7, with unresolved D. CDR1 is MDHEN and CDR2 is SYDVKM in the germline V gene. The CDR3 spans 12 residues. The CDR3 DNA reads TGTGCCAGCAGTCCCGACGAATGGATTGGCGCCTTC. Protein product: CASSPDEWIGAF.

In its sample, this clonotype was seen many times. The rearrangement links TRBV6-2 or TRBV6-3 to TRBJ2-3; no clear D gene. The CDR3 spans 14 residues. V was trimmed by 5 bases and J by 5 bases, leaving 14 bases between them. The germline gives CDR1 MNHEY, CDR2 SVGEGT. CDR3 bases: TGTGCCAGCAGTCGGACGGCTAACTTAGATACGCAGTATTTT. Protein sequence: CASSRTANLDTQYF.

This clonotype has at least ten counts. The chain carries TRBV29-1 and TRBJ1-5; the match to TRBD1 covers 10 bases. CDR1 and CDR2 (germline): SQVTM, ANQGSEA. This CDR3 is built from 13 residues. Losses at the gene ends were 4 bases for V and 5 bases for J; bases not matched to a gene: 2. This CDR3 reads CSVGGTGDQPQHF. In nucleotides, the CDR3 is TGCAGCGTTGGAGGGACAGGGGATCAGCCCCAGCATTTT.

V and J are TRBV21-1 and TRBJ1-5. TRBV21-1 has pseudogene status. This CDR3 has 12 amino acids. This CDR3 reads CAFRRGYKPQHF. The DNA for the CDR3 is TGTGCCTTTAGGAGGGGATATAAGCCCCAGCATTTT.

This clonotype was seen more than once but under ten times. The chain links TRBV7-2 to TRBJ1-5; no clear D gene. The V end lost 8 bases, the J end lost 5 bases, and 19 bases lay between the germline ends. The CDR3 extends over 15 amino acids. The V gene's germline CDR1 is SGHTA and CDR2 FQGNSA. The CDR3: CASLLHPRVDQPQHF. CDR3 nucleotide sequence: TGTGCCAGCCTCCTCCACCCAAGGGTCGATCAGCCCCAGCATTTT. The full variable domain, in which reference TRBV7-2 and TRBJ1-5 provide the parts outside the CDR3, is GAGVSQSPSNKVTEKGKDVELRCDPISGHTALYWYRQSLGQGLEFLIYFQGNSAPDKSGLPSDRFSAERTGGSVSTLTIQRTQQEDSAVYLCASLLHPRVDQPQHFGDGTRLSIL.

The DNA for the CDR3 is TGTGCCAGCTTAGGACAAGTGAACACTGAAGCTTTCTTT. This codes for CASLGQVNTEAFF. This rearrangement joins TRBV28 to TRBJ1-1; a possible D gene is TRBD1 (5 bases). V dropped 8 bases and J dropped 0 bases, with 10 bases sitting between them. The CDR3 covers 13 residues. Germline assignment: CDR1 MDHEN and CDR2 SYDVKM.

The table lists this clonotype with many counts. This chain connects TRBV6-6 to TRBJ1-3; D unclear. Germline assignment: CDR1 MNHNY and CDR2 SVGAGI (reference sequence). Trimming removed 5 bases at V and 4 bases at J, with 6 bases between. CDR3 length: 12 amino acids. Here the CDR3 reads CASSGGGNTIYF. CDR3 bases: TGTGCCAGCAGTGGAGGGGGAAACACCATATATTTT.

The rearrangement links TRBV20-1 to TRBJ2-5; D is ambiguous. Germline V CDR1 and CDR2: DFQATT, SNEGSKA (reference sequence). The ends were cut back, 3 bases at V and 4 bases at J, with 12 bases in the middle. The CDR3 is made up of 13 amino acids. CDR3 in amino acids: CSARRSRGETQYF. In DNA, the CDR3 is TGCAGTGCTAGGAGGAGCCGCGGAGAGACCCAGTACTTC.

In DNA form, the CDR3 reads TGTGCCAGCAGCCAAGATGCAGGGGTTGGCAATCAGCCCCAGCATTTT. Its translation is CASSQDAGVGNQPQHF. The chain employs TRBV4-2 and TRBJ1-5, with a possible D match to TRBD1 (6 bases). V was trimmed by 0 bases and J by 2 bases, leaving 11 bases between them. This CDR3 contains 16 residues. From germline, CDR1 is LGHNA and CDR2 YNFKEQ.

The chain couples TRBV4-1 to TRBJ2-7; D not certain. V lost 3 bases, J lost 5 bases, and 8 bases lay in between. The CDR3 runs to 12 residues. Germline-derived CDR1 and CDR2 are MGHRA and YSYEKL. The CDR3 DNA sequence: TGCGCCAGCAGCCACTACCCGGACGAGCAGTACTTC. Amino acid sequence: CASSHYPDEQYF.

This chain uses TRBV14 with TRBJ1-6; 8 nucleotides match TRBD1. This CDR3 contains 13 residues. The trim removed 4 bases at V and 10 bases at J, leaving 3 bases unmatched. Germline V gene data show CDR1 as SGHDN and CDR2 as FVKESK. The CDR3 loop is CASSRQGWSPLHF. The CDR3 DNA follows: TGTGCCAGCAGCCGACAGGGGTGGTCACCCCTCCACTTT.

This clonotype turned up a few times. The chain employs TRBV27 and TRBJ1-5; D unresolved. Germline loops: CDR1 MNHEY, CDR2 SMNVEV (reference sequence). The CDR3 has 14 residues. V gave up 3 bases and J gave up 5 bases, with 11 bases separating them. The CDR3 is CASSLDGPYQPQHF. The CDR3 bases are TGTGCCAGCAGTTTGGACGGACCATATCAGCCCCAGCATTTT.

This clonotype was detected many times. V usage is TRBV12-3 or TRBV12-4 and J usage is TRBJ2-7; weak D call: TRBD1 (5 bases). The CDR3 length is 13 residues. V lost 6 bases to trimming and J lost 7 bases, with 16 bases between them. The CDR3 bases are TGTGCCAGCAGATCTACCTCCGCAGGGGAGCAGTACTTC. It translates to CASRSTSAGEQYF.

Turning to this clonotype: Just one base apart from a much larger clone, this may be a read error. The rearrangement links TRBV7-9 to TRBJ1-4; 9 bases agree with TRBD1. The CDR3 runs to 16 residues. Germline V gene sequence: CDR1 SEHNR, CDR2 FQNEAQ (reference sequence). Germline trimming cut 5 bases from V and 5 bases from J; bases unmatched to any gene: 9. The CDR3 loop is CASSPYPGTGNEKLFF. CDR3 DNA sequence: TGTGCCAGCAGCCCGTACCCCGGGACAGGGAATGAAAAACTGTTTTTT.

This sequence joins TRBV11-2 and TRBJ2-1, with D uncertain. Trimming removed 0 bases from V and 0 bases from J, with 9 bases in between. Germline CDR1 is SGHAT and CDR2 is FQNNGV. CDR3 length: 16 residues. CDR3 nucleotide sequence: TGTGCCAGCAGCTTAGAAAGGATTCGCTCCTACAATGAGCAGTTCTTC. It specifies CASSLERIRSYNEQFF.

The CDR3, as DNA: TGTGCCAGCCGTCCGGACCCCACAGATACGCAGTATTTT. This translates into CASRPDPTDTQYF. The gene calls are TRBV12-3 or TRBV12-4 and TRBJ2-3, with D unresolved. The CDR3 sequence is 13 residues long. V lost 8 bases and J lost 2, with 11 bases in between.

The chain combines TRBV12-3 or TRBV12-4 with TRBJ2-7, with 9 bases matching TRBD1. V shed 5 bases, J shed 2 bases, and the junction held 13 bases outside the gene matches. The CDR3 is 17 residues long. As DNA, the CDR3 is TGTGCCAGCAGTCAGAGAACCCGTGGGACAGGGCCCTACGAGCAGTACTTC. Translation: CASSQRTRGTGPYEQYF.

In its sample, this clonotype was seen a few times. V is TRBV5-1 and J is TRBJ2-5; D is unclear. Germline CDR1 reads SGHRS; CDR2 reads YFSETQ. Trimming shortened V by 4 bases and J by 2 bases, and 15 bases separated the two germline ends. This CDR3 comprises 15 residues. The CDR3 coding sequence is TGCGCCAGCAGCGCCGAGACACCACTACAAGAGACCCAGTACTTC. The encoded protein is CASSAETPLQETQYF.

The CDR3 sequence is CASSFWNGYTF. In DNA, the CDR3 is TGTGCCAGCAGTTTCTGGAACGGCTACACCTTC. J is TRBJ1-2 and V is TRBV28; D gene unclear. The V and J ends lost 3 bases and 8 bases respectively, with 7 bases between them. The CDR3 length is 11 residues. CDR1 MDHEN and CDR2 SYDVKM come from the germline V gene.

The CDR3: CASSLAGGPNYNEQFF. CDR3 nucleotides: TGTGCCAGCAGCTTAGCCGGGGGTCCGAACTACAATGAGCAGTTCTTC. The chain uses TRBV7-2 and TRBJ2-1; D perhaps matches TRBD2 (6 bases). This CDR3 contains 16 residues. Trimming took off 0 bases at V and 3 bases at J, with 12 bases between the two ends. Germline CDR1 is SGHTA and CDR2 is FQGNSA.

The chain is built from TRBV5-1 and TRBJ2-5; D perhaps matches TRBD2 (5 bases). The CDR3 length is 13 residues. The germline V gene encodes CDR1 SGHRS and CDR2 YFSETQ. V was cut by 0 bases and J by 5 bases, with 8 bases left in between. DNA of the CDR3: TGCGCCAGCAGCTTGGTCCCGGGGGAGACCCAGTACTTC. Protein product: CASSLVPGETQYF.

This clonotype was recorded at least ten times. The genes are TRBV6-6 and TRBJ1-1, with D perhaps matching TRBD1 (5 bases). Between the trimmed V and J ends, which lost 7 bases and 1 base, there was a span of 16 bases. CDR1 is MNHNY and CDR2 is SVGAGI in the germline V gene (reference sequence). CDR3 size: 15 residues. CDR3 DNA: TGTGCCAGCAACAAAATTGGGCAGGGGAACACTGAAGCTTTCTTT. This sequence encodes CASNKIGQGNTEAFF.

In DNA, the CDR3 is TGTGCCAGCAGCGTGGAGGCGGGCCCAAAGGGCGAGCAGTACTTC. Translated: CASSVEAGPKGEQYF. This sequence joins TRBV5-5 and TRBJ2-7; D is possibly TRBD2 (5 bases). Trimming removed 4 bases from V and 6 bases from J, with 20 bases in between. Germline CDR1 reads SGHKS; CDR2 reads YYEKEE (reference sequence). The CDR3 covers 15 residues.

This chain links TRBV5-4 with TRBJ2-3; 7 bases map to TRBD1. The V and J ends lost 5 bases and 2 bases, in that order; junction bases with no gene match: 5. This CDR3 is built from 14 residues. Germline loops: CDR1 SGHNT, CDR2 YYREEE (reference sequence). The CDR3: CASRRDRATDTQYF. In nucleotides, the CDR3 is TGTGCCAGCAGGAGAGACAGGGCCACAGATACGCAGTATTTT.

This clonotype was counted between two and nine times. The J gene is TRBJ2-1, the V gene TRBV2, with TRBD2 matching 8 bases. This CDR3 has 13 amino acids. V lost 3 bases and J lost 13; bases outside the gene matches: 8. Germline V gene lookup returns CDR1 SNHLY and CDR2 FYNNEI. The CDR3 sequence is CASSDGAGRGQFF. CDR3 sequence (DNA): TGTGCCAGCAGTGATGGCGCCGGGAGGGGACAGTTCTTC. The complete variable domain, with remaining parts taken from reference TRBV2 and TRBJ2-1, reads EPEVTQTPSHQVTQMGQEVILRCVPISNHLYFYWYRQILGQKVEFLVSFYNNEISEKSEIFDDQFSVERPDGSNFTLKIRSTKLEDSAMYFCASSDGAGRGQFFGPGTRLTVL.